What follows is one TCR beta chain and its context. These data are taken from a study of blood T cell repertoires in COVID-19. Study information: T cells, B-cell-depleted T cells, or PBMCs provided the cDNA or gDNA that served as material.

In the authors' methods: Amplification from reference gene primers served as the basis for estimated nucleated cell counts. Produced via immunoSEQ multiplex PCR; TCRdb's table is partial and in-frame only. For V, J and clone size, that table is used; D and trimming come from the DNA. The sample includes around 140,000 clones, about three quarters of them seen just once. Germline V CDR1 and CDR2: MDHEN, SYDVKM. V lost 6 bases and J lost 4, with 7 bases in between. The CDR3 runs 11 residues. The sequencing input was peripheral blood. The gene calls are TRBV28 and TRBJ2-7, with D unresolved. The receptor was isolated from a man aged 50 or older with acute or convalescent COVID-19. CDR3 residues: CASSGVYEQYV. CDR3 coding DNA: TGTGCCAGCAGCGGAGTATACGAGCAGTACGTC.